The 24 T cell receptor beta chains presented below share a single source sample, sequenced in a study of early T cells in non-severe SARS-CoV-2 infection. A single record per CDR3 protein comes from TCRdb applying MiXCR to the 5' RACE reads. This sample carries about 28,000 distinct CDR3 sequences, about 4.3% of them seen once, and the ten largest clones take 5.5% to 6%. Specimen: whole blood, collected at baseline. The receptors originated from an adult who was a healthcare worker with PCR-confirmed SARS-CoV-2 infection or an uninfected control (not recorded which).

This clonotype was observed a few times. The rearrangement joins TRBV20-1 to TRBJ2-1, with TRBD2 as a possible D gene (7 bases). V dropped 6 bases and J dropped 8 bases, with 23 bases sitting between them. Germline loops: CDR1 DFQATT, CDR2 SNEGSKA (reference sequence). This CDR3 spans 15 amino acids. Written as DNA, the CDR3 is TGCAGTGCCCCGAACGGTCTAGGGGGAGGGGATGAGCAGTTCTTC. Its protein is CSAPNGLGGGDEQFF.

Notes on this clonotype: A much larger clone differs from this one at a single base, so this may be a read error. V usage is TRBV19 and J usage is TRBJ2-3; 9 bases map to TRBD2. V was pared by 4 bases and J by 0 bases, with 8 bases of the junction left unmatched. The germline V gene has CDR1 LNHDA and CDR2 SQIVND (reference sequence). There are 17 residues in the CDR3. The chain's CDR3 is CASSKPLTSGSTDTQYF. CDR3 coding DNA: TGTGCCAGTAGTAAACCCCTGACTAGCGGAAGCACAGATACGCAGTATTTT.

This clonotype was seen at least ten times. The chain links TRBV25-1 to TRBJ2-3, with 8 nucleotides matching TRBD2. Trimming cost V 5 bases and J 1 base; bases outside gene matches: 2. Germline V lookup: CDR1 MGHDK, CDR2 SYGVNS. The CDR3 contains 14 residues. The CDR3 DNA reads as TGTGCCAGCAGTACGGGACTAGGCACAGATACGCAGTATTTT. As protein: CASSTGLGTDTQYF.

This clonotype showed up many times. The V gene is TRBV5-6, the J gene TRBJ1-1, with D possibly being TRBD1 (5 bases). V gave up 1 base and J gave up 7 bases, with 14 bases separating them. This CDR3 comprises 14 residues. Germline CDR1 SGHDT, CDR2 YYEEEE. CDR3 sequence reads: CASSLHRTLSEAFF. CDR3 DNA sequence: TGTGCCAGCAGCTTGCATCGGACATTGAGTGAAGCTTTCTTT.

DNA for the CDR3: TGTGCCAGCAGCTTGAGGTCCAGGAACACTGAAGCTTTCTTT. The encoded protein is CASSLRSRNTEAFF. V gene TRBV5-4 combines with J gene TRBJ1-1; D gene unclear. The CDR3 has 14 amino acids. Between the trimmed V and J ends, which lost 1 base and 1 base, there was a span of 8 bases. Germline CDR1 is SGHNT and CDR2 is YYREEE (reference sequence). Using reference TRBV5-4 and TRBJ1-1 for the parts outside the CDR3, the full variable domain is ETGVTQSPTHLIKTRGQQVTLRCSSQSGHNTVSWYQQALGQGPQFIFQYYREEENGRGNFPPRFSGLQFPNYSSELNVNALELDDSALYLCASSLRSRNTEAFFGQGTRLTVV.

This clonotype was picked up many times. This chain links TRBV7-2 with TRBJ2-7; 7 nucleotides agree with TRBD2. Germline V gene lookup returns CDR1 SGHTA and CDR2 FQGNSA. The V segment lost 1 base and the J segment 1 base; nucleotides outside the gene matches: 7. This CDR3 has 16 amino acids. CDR3 DNA sequence: TGTGCCAGCAGCTTAGTCCGCGGGGGAGTATCCTACGAGCAGTACTTC. Amino acid sequence: CASSLVRGGVSYEQYF.

This clonotype was observed at least ten times. V is TRBV7-2 and J is TRBJ1-5; no clear D gene. Germline V gene lookup returns CDR1 SGHTA and CDR2 FQGNSA. V lost 5 bases and J lost 2, with 16 bases in between. This CDR3 has 16 residues. In nucleotides, the CDR3 is TGTGCCAGCAGCCCTGTCTGGGGTAGGGGCAATCAGCCCCAGCATTTT. It translates to CASSPVWGRGNQPQHF. Full variable domain (rest looked up from reference TRBV7-2 and TRBJ1-5): GAGVSQSPSNKVTEKGKDVELRCDPISGHTALYWYRQSLGQGLEFLIYFQGNSAPDKSGLPSDRFSAERTGGSVSTLTIQRTQQEDSAVYLCASSPVWGRGNQPQHFGDGTRLSIL.

This clonotype was recorded at least ten times. The chain employs TRBV19 and TRBJ1-5; no clear D gene. Germline V lookup: CDR1 LNHDA, CDR2 SQIVND (reference sequence). Trimming shortened V by 5 bases and J by 5 bases, and 10 bases separated the two germline ends. The CDR3 loop spans 13 amino acids. In DNA, the CDR3 is TGTGCCAGTAGTTTCTGGGGAGATCAGCCCCAGCATTTT. It codes for CASSFWGDQPQHF.

This clonotype was detected ten times or more. V gene TRBV29-1 combines with J gene TRBJ1-5; no reliable D call. CDR1 is SQVTM and CDR2 is ANQGSEA in the germline V gene. The CDR3 runs to 12 residues. V lost 4 bases, J lost 5 bases, and 9 bases lay in between. DNA for the CDR3: TGCAGCGTTGGGGCTCGGGATCAGCCCCAGCATTTT. Protein: CSVGARDQPQHF.

This clonotype was counted between two and nine times. The V and J genes are TRBV28 and TRBJ2-1; 11 nucleotides line up with TRBD2. The CDR3 loop spans 15 amino acids. CDR1 and CDR2 (germline): MDHEN, SYDVKM. Trimming at V came to 7 bases and at J to 7 bases, leaving 9 bases not matched to a gene. The CDR3 DNA follows: TGTGCCAGCACCTCCTCACTAGCGGGGGCTAATGAGCAGTTCTTC. As protein: CASTSSLAGANEQFF. The whole variable domain, remainder taken from reference TRBV28 and TRBJ2-1, is DVKVTQSSRYLVKRTGEKVFLECVQDMDHENMFWYRQDPGLGLRLIYFSYDVKMKEKGDIPEGYSVSREKKERFSLILESASTNQTSMYLCASTSSLAGANEQFFGPGTRLTVL.

This clonotype was seen repeatedly, ten times or more. The chain joins TRBV20-1 to TRBJ1-2, with D unresolved. Germline values: CDR1 DFQATT, CDR2 SNEGSKA (reference sequence). Trimming cost V 2 bases and J 6 bases, with 19 bases left between them. The CDR3 runs to 15 residues. Written as DNA, the CDR3 is TGCAGTGCTAGACCCTTCAAGGCCCCCTACAATGGCTACACCTTC. Protein: CSARPFKAPYNGYTF.

This clonotype appeared many times. The chain employs TRBV28 and TRBJ2-3; D possibly corresponds to TRBD2 (5 bases). The germline V gene has CDR1 MDHEN and CDR2 SYDVKM. Trimming left V 2 bases short and J 2 bases short, with 11 bases between. CDR3 size: 15 residues. The CDR3 loop is CASSLLGENTDTQYF. The CDR3, as DNA: TGTGCCAGCAGTTTACTGGGAGAAAACACAGATACGCAGTATTTT.

This clonotype was observed a handful of times. This chain links TRBV18 with TRBJ1-4, with D maybe TRBD1 (5 bases). CDR1 and CDR2 from the germline V gene are KGHSH and LQKENI. Between the trimmed V and J ends, which lost 4 bases and 0 bases, there was a span of 18 bases. The CDR3 has 18 amino acids. The CDR3 DNA is TGTGCCAGCTCACTTACCGGGGGAGGACTCTCAACTAATGAAAAACTGTTTTTT. Translation: CASSLTGGGLSTNEKLFF.

This clonotype was seen repeatedly, ten times or more. The gene calls are TRBV24-1 and TRBJ1-2; D possibly corresponds to TRBD1 (5 bases). Between the trimmed V and J ends, which lost 5 bases and 8 bases, there was a span of 17 bases. The germline V gene encodes CDR1 KGHDR and CDR2 SFDVKD. The CDR3 spans 14 residues. The CDR3: CATSGDRGMQGYTF. Here the CDR3 DNA reads TGTGCCACCAGTGGGGATCGGGGGATGCAAGGCTACACCTTC.

This clonotype was observed at least ten times. This chain joins TRBV10-1 and TRBJ1-1; 7 bases line up with TRBD1. Looked up from germline, CDR1 is WNHNN and CDR2 is SYGVQD (reference sequence). The CDR3 sequence is 15 residues long. V dropped 5 bases and J dropped 5; count of bases not matched to a gene: 11. In DNA form, the CDR3 reads TGCGCCAGCAGTCCACAGACAGGGAGGGCGACTGAAGCTTTCTTT. Amino acids: CASSPQTGRATEAFF.

In this sample, this clonotype turned up many times. The chain has TRBV18 and TRBJ1-3; TRBD1 might be the D (6 bases). CDR1 KGHSH and CDR2 LQKENI come from the germline V gene. V was pared by 5 bases and J by 9 bases, with 8 bases between. This CDR3 has 11 amino acids. The CDR3 protein is CASSSDSTIYF. The CDR3 coding sequence is TGTGCCAGCTCATCGGACAGCACCATATATTTT. Filled out from reference TRBV18 and TRBJ1-3, the complete variable domain reads NAGVMQNPRHLVRRRGQEARLRCSPMKGHSHVYWYRQLPEEGLKFMVYLQKENIIDESGMPKERFSAEFPKEGPSILRIQQVVRGDSAAYFCASSSDSTIYFGEGSWLTVV.

This clonotype occurred many times. The chain links TRBV7-8 to TRBJ2-1; 7 bases fit TRBD2. CDR3 length: 12 residues. The trim removed 5 bases at V and 12 bases at J, leaving 7 bases unmatched. Germline V gene data show CDR1 as SGHVS and CDR2 as FQNEAQ. The CDR3 nucleotides read TGTGCCAGCAGCACCCCTGGGACTACGCAGTTCTTC. This encodes CASSTPGTTQFF. The complete variable domain, with remaining parts taken from reference TRBV7-8 and TRBJ2-1, reads GAGVSQSPRYKVAKRGQDVALRCDPISGHVSLFWYQQALGQGPEFLTYFQNEAQLDKSGLPSDRFFAERPEGSVSTLKIQRTQQEDSAVYLCASSTPGTTQFFGPGTRLTVL.

This clonotype was recorded many times. The CDR3 sequence: CASSRSRNEKLFF. The CDR3 DNA is TGTGCCAGCTCACGGAGCAGGAATGAAAAACTGTTTTTT. The V and J genes are TRBV18 and TRBJ1-4; D gene ambiguous. The CDR3 sequence is 13 residues long. Trimming shortened V by 4 bases and J by 5 bases, and 8 bases separated the two germline ends. Germline V gene data show CDR1 as KGHSH and CDR2 as LQKENI.

In its sample, this clonotype was seen many times. This chain connects TRBV20-1 to TRBJ2-7; tentatively, D is TRBD1 (6 bases). CDR1 and CDR2 (germline): DFQATT, SNEGSKA (reference sequence). Deletions cut 5 bases from V and 7 bases from J, with 27 bases between. CDR3 size: 16 residues. CDR3 sequence: CSAPDPLQGGTDEQYF. The DNA of the CDR3 is TGCAGTGCTCCCGATCCGCTACAGGGCGGTACAGATGAGCAGTACTTC.

The rearrangement links TRBV29-1 to TRBJ2-1, with D unresolved. Germline CDR1 SQVTM, CDR2 ANQGSEA. V was shortened by 3 bases and J by 8 bases, with 14 bases between the two germline ends. CDR3 size: 13 residues. The CDR3 reads CSVDVRSLDEQFF. As DNA, the CDR3 is TGCAGCGTTGATGTACGGAGTTTGGATGAGCAGTTCTTC.

Judged by abundance, this clonotype is medium-sized. The J gene is TRBJ2-1, the V gene TRBV11-2; possibly TRBD2 for D (6 bases). Trimming stripped 1 base from V and 3 bases from J, with 22 bases between. The length of the CDR3 is 19 residues. Per the germline V gene, CDR1 is SGHAT and CDR2 is FQNNGV. The chain's CDR3 is CASSLVAVGLAINYNEQFF. For the CDR3, the DNA is TGTGCCAGCAGCTTAGTAGCAGTGGGGCTAGCGATTAACTACAATGAGCAGTTCTTC.

This clonotype was seen ten or more times. V usage is TRBV28 and J usage is TRBJ1-6; 7 bases are a match to TRBD1. Germline loops: CDR1 MDHEN, CDR2 SYDVKM. CDR3 length: 15 amino acids. Trimming cost V 5 bases and J 9 bases; bases outside gene matches: 10. The CDR3 DNA reads TGTGCCAGCAGTCCGCATACAGGGGATATTTCACCCCTCCACTTT. Its protein is CASSPHTGDISPLHF.

CDR3 sequence (DNA): TGTGCCAGCAGTTTATCGTACCGGCGGGGGGATACGCAGTATTTT. Amino acids: CASSLSYRRGDTQYF. This chain connects TRBV27 to TRBJ2-3, with 7 bases that match TRBD2. CDR3 length: 15 residues. Germline V gene data show CDR1 as MNHEY and CDR2 as SMNVEV (reference sequence). The J segment lost 6 bases and the V segment lost 0 bases, leaving 6 bases of the junction unmatched.

This clonotype was detected many times. The chain links TRBV28 to TRBJ1-5; D remains unclear. The CDR3 contains 14 residues. The germline CDR1 and CDR2 sequences are MDHEN and SYDVKM. V lost 3 bases to trimming and J lost 4 bases, with 10 bases between them. CDR3 loop: CASSLVAENQPQHF. The CDR3, as DNA: TGTGCCAGCAGTTTGGTCGCTGAAAATCAGCCCCAGCATTTT.